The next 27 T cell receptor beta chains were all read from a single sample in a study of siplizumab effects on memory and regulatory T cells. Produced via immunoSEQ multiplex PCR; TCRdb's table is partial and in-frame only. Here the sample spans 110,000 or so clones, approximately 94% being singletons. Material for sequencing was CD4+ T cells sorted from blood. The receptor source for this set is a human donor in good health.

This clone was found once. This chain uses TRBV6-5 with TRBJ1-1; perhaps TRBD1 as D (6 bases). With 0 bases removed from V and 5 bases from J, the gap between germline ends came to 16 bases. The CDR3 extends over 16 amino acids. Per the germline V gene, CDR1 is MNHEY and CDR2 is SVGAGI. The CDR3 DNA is TGTGCCAGCAGTTACTCGAGGGGGGTAGGGAGGACTGAAGCTTTCTTT. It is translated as CASSYSRGVGRTEAFF.

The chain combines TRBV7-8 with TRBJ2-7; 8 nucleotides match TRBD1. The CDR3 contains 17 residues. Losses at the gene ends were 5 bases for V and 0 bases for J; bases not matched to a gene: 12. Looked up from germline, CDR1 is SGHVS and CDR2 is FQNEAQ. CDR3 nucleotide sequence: TGTGCCAGCAGCCCCCCTTTGGACAGGGACAGCTCCTACGAGCAGTACTTC. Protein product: CASSPPLDRDSSYEQYF.

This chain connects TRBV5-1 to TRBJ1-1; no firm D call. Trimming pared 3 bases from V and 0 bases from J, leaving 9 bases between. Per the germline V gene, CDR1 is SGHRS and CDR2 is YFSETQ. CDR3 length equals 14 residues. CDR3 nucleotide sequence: TGCGCCAGCAGCTCCGTTTCTCTGAACACTGAAGCTTTCTTT. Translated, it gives CASSSVSLNTEAFF.

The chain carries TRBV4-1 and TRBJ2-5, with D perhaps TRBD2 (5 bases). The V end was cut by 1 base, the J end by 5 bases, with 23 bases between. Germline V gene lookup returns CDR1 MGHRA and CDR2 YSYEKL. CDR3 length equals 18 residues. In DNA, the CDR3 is TGCGCCAGCAGCCAAGTTTATAGGACTCGGGTATTGGTGGAGACCCAGTACTTC. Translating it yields CASSQVYRTRVLVETQYF.

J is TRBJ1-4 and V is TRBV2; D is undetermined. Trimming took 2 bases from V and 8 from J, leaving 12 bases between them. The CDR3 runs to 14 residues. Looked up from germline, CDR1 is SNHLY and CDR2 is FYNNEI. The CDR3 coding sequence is TGTGCCAGCAGTGAAAGGCTCCTCGGGGAAAAACTGTTTTTT. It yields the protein CASSERLLGEKLFF.

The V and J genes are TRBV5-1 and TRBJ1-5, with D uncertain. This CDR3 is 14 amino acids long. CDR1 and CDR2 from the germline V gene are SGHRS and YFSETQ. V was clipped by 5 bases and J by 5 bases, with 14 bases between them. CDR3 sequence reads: CASRKDGPDQPQHF. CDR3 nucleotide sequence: TGCGCCAGCAGAAAAGACGGACCAGATCAGCCCCAGCATTTT.

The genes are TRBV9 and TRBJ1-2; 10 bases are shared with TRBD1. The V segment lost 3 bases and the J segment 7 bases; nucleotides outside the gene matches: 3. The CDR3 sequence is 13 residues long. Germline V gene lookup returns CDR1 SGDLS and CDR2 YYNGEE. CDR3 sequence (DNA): TGTGCCAGCAGCGCCGGACAGGGGGGTGGCTACACCTTC. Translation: CASSAGQGGGYTF.

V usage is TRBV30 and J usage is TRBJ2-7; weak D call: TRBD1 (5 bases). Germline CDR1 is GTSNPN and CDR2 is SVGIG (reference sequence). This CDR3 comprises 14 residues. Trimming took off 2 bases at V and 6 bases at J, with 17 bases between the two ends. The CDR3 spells CAWSITGGSGEQYF. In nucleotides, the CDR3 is TGTGCCTGGAGTATAACAGGCGGTTCGGGCGAGCAGTACTTC.

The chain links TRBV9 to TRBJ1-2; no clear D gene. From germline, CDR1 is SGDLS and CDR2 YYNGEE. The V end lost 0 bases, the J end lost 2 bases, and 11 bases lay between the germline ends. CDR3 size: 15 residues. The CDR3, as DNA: TGTGCCAGCAGCGTAGCTATGTCTCTAAACTATGGCTACACCTTC. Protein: CASSVAMSLNYGYTF.

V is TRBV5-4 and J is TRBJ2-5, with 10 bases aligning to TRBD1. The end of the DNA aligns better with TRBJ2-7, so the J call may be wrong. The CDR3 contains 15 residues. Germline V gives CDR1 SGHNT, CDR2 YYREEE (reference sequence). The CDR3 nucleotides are TGTGCCAGCAGCGCCCAGACAGGGGGCTACCACGAGCAGTACTTC. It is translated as CASSAQTGGYHEQYF.

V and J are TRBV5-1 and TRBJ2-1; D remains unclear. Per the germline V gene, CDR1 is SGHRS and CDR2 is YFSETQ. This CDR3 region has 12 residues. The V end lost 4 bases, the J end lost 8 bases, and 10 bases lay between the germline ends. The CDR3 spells CASSARFDEQFF. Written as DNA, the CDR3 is TGCGCCAGCAGCGCCCGTTTTGATGAGCAGTTCTTC.

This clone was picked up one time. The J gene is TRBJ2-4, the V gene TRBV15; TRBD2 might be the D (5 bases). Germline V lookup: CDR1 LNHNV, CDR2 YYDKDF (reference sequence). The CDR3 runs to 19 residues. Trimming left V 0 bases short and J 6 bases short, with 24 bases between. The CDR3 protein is CATSRDNVFNWESANIQYF. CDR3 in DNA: TGTGCCACCAGCAGAGATAACGTCTTTAATTGGGAGTCTGCAAACATTCAGTACTTC. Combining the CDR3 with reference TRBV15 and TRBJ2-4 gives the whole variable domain DAMVIQNPRYQVTQFGKPVTLSCSQTLNHNVMYWYQQKSSQAPKLLFHYYDKDFNNEADTPDNFQSRRPNTSFCFLDIRSPGLGDTAMYLCATSRDNVFNWESANIQYFGAGTRLSVL.

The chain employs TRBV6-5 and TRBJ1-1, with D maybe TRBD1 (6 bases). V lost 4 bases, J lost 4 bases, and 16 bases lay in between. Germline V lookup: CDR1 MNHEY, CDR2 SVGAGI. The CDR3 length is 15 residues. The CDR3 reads CASSSLILGGTEAFF. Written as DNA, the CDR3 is TGTGCCAGCAGTTCCCTTATCCTAGGGGGCACTGAAGCTTTCTTT.

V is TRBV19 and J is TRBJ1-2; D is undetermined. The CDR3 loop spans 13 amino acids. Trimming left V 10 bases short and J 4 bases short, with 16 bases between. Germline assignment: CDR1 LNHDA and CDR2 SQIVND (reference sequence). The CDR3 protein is CATGTRTGYGYTF. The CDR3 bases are TGTGCCACGGGAACCCGGACGGGCTATGGCTACACCTTC.

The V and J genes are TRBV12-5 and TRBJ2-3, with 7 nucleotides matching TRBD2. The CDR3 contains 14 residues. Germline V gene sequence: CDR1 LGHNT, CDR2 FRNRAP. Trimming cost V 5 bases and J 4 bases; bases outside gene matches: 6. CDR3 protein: CASGERGGSDTQYF. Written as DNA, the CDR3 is TGTGCTAGTGGTGAGCGGGGAGGCTCAGATACGCAGTATTTT.

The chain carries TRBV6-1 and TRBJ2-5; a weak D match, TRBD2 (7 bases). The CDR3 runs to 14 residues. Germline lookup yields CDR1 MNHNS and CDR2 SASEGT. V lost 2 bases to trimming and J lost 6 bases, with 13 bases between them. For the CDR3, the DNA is TGTGCCAGCAGTGAATACGGGGGGCTAAAGACCCAGTACTTC. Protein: CASSEYGGLKTQYF.

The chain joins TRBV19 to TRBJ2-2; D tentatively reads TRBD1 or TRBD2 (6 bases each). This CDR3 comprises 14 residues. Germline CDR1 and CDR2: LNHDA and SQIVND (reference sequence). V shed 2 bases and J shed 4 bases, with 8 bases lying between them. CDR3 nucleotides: TGTGCCAGTAGTATATCGGGGGCCACCGGGGAGCTGTTTTTT. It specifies CASSISGATGELFF. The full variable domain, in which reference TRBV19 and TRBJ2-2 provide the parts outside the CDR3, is DGGITQSPKYLFRKEGQNVTLSCEQNLNHDAMYWYRQDPGQGLRLIYYSQIVNDFQKGDIAEGYSVSREKKESFPLTVTSAQKNPTAFYLCASSISGATGELFFGEGSRLTVL.

CDR3 sequence: CASSLWEQGGNEQFF. The CDR3 DNA sequence: TGTGCCAGCAGCTTGTGGGAACAGGGAGGGAATGAGCAGTTCTTC. This sequence joins TRBV7-2 and TRBJ2-1; possibly TRBD2 for D (7 bases). V was cut by 3 bases and J by 7 bases, with 16 bases left in between. Germline V gene lookup returns CDR1 SGHTA and CDR2 FQGNSA. CDR3 size: 15 residues.

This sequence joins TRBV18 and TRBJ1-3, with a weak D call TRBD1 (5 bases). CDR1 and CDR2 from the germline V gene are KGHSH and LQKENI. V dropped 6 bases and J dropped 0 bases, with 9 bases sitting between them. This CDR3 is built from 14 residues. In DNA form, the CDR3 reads TGTGCCAGCTCCGACGACAGCTCTGGAAACACCATATATTTT. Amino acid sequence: CASSDDSSGNTIYF.

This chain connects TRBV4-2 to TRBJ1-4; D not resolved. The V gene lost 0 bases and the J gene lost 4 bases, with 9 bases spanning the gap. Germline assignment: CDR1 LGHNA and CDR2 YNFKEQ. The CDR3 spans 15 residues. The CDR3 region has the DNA TGTGCCAGCAGCCAAGAGCGCCAGTATAATGAAAAACTGTTTTTT. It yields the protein CASSQERQYNEKLFF.

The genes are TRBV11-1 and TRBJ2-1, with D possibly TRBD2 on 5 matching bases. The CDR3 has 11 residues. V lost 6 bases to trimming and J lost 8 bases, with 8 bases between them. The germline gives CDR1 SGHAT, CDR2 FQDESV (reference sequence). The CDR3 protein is CASRLDYEQFF. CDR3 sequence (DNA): TGTGCCAGCAGATTGGACTATGAGCAGTTCTTC.

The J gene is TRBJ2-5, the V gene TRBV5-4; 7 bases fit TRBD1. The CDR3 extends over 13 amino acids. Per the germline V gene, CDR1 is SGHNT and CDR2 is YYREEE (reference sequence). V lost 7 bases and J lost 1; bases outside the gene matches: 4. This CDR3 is CASQGQSQETQYF. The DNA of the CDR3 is TGTGCCAGCCAGGGACAGAGCCAAGAGACCCAGTACTTC.

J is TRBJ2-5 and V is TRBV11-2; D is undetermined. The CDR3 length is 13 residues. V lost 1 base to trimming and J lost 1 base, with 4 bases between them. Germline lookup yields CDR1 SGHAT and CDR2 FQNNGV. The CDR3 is CASSLGSQETQYF. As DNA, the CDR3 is TGTGCCAGCAGCTTAGGCAGCCAAGAGACCCAGTACTTC. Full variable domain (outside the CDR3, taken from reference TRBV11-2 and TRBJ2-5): EAGVAQSPRYKIIEKRQSVAFWCNPISGHATLYWYQQILGQGPKLLIQFQNNGVVDDSQLPKDRFSAERLKGVDSTLKIQPAKLEDSAVYLCASSLGSQETQYFGPGTRLLVL.

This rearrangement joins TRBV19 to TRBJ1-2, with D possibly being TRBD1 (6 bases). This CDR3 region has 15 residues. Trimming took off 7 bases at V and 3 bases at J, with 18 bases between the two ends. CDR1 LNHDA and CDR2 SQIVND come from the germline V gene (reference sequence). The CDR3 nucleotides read TGTGCCAGTACCCGATCAGGGGTAGGGGACTATGGCTACACCTTC. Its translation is CASTRSGVGDYGYTF.

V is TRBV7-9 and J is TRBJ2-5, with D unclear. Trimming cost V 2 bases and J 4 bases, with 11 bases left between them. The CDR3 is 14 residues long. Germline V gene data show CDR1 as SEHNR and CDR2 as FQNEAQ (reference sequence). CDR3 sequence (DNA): TGTGCCAGCAGCTTAAACAGTGGCGGAGAGACCCAGTACTTC. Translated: CASSLNSGGETQYF.

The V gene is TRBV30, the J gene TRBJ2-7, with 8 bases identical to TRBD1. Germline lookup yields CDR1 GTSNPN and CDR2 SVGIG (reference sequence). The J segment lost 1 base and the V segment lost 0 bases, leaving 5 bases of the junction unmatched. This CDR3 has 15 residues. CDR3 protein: CAWSVLGQGSYEQYF. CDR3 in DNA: TGTGCCTGGAGTGTACTAGGACAGGGATCCTACGAGCAGTACTTC.

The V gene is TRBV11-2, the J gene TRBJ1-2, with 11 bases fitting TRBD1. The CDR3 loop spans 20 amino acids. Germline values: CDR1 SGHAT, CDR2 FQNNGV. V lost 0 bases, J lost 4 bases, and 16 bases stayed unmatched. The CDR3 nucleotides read TGTGCCAGCAGCTTAGATCCCAAGGACAGGGGGCGCCGGGCGTTCTATGGCTACACCTTC. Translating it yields CASSLDPKDRGRRAFYGYTF.